One and the same sample provided the 14 T cell receptor beta chains below, sequenced in a study of human T cells and chemical hapten exposure. The time point here: patch test 2, 6 weeks after DPC sensitization. The treatment: therapeutic diphenylcyclopropenone sensitization with weekly scalp DPC. One entry per CDR3 protein, called by TCRdb with MiXCR from the RACE reads. The table shows tens of thousands of distinct CDR3 sequences, with approximately 9% occurring only once. This specimen was whole blood, taken in connection with sensitization to the hapten diphenylcyclopropenone (DPC). The receptors were sampled from a man aged 25-40 years with alopecia areata. Some clones in this sample may be carry-over from other donors' samples.

This clonotype was seen at least ten times. This chain uses TRBV4-3 with TRBJ1-1, with 8 bases identical to TRBD1. Unmatched junction bases numbered 6, after V lost 1 base and J lost 2 bases. This CDR3 is 16 amino acids long. Germline lookup yields CDR1 LGHNA and CDR2 YSLEER. CDR3 in DNA: TGCGCCAGCAGCCAAGGTTGGACAGGGATAAACACTGAAGCTTTCTTT. Translating gives CASSQGWTGINTEAFF.

This clonotype was counted ten times or more. The chain couples TRBV2 to TRBJ2-3; D not certain. The CDR3 runs 12 residues. CDR1 is SNHLY, CDR2 FYNNEI, per germline. The V gene lost 6 bases and the J gene lost 6 bases, with 10 bases spanning the gap. The CDR3 reads CASRPNGDTQYF. Written as DNA, the CDR3 is TGTGCCAGCAGGCCTAACGGGGATACGCAGTATTTT.

This clonotype was found a few times. This rearrangement joins TRBV7-2 to TRBJ2-5, with TRBD1 matching 9 bases. The germline CDR1 and CDR2 sequences are SGHTA and FQGNSA. With V trimmed by 8 bases and J by 5 bases, 9 bases remained unmatched. This CDR3 is built from 14 residues. The DNA for the CDR3 is TGTGCCAGCGGGAGACAGGGGGTATGGGAGACCCAGTACTTC. Amino acids: CASGRQGVWETQYF.

This clonotype has a handful of counts. The J gene is TRBJ2-3, the V gene TRBV10-3; D not certain. CDR3 length equals 18 residues. Germline assignment: CDR1 ENHRY and CDR2 SYGVKD. V lost 0 bases and J 5 bases, leaving 21 bases between the germline ends. The CDR3 coding sequence is TGTGCCATCAGTGAGTCTATAACTGCGCCCCCCCGGCAAGATACGCAGTATTTT. This translates into CAISESITAPPRQDTQYF.

This clonotype was counted at least ten times. J is TRBJ2-3 and V is TRBV20-1; 8 nucleotides match TRBD1. Germline-derived CDR1 and CDR2 are DFQATT and SNEGSKA (reference sequence). V gave up 6 bases and J gave up 0 bases; unmatched junction bases: 14. The CDR3 has 17 amino acids. The CDR3 DNA is TGCAGTGCCAAACCCCCACTCAGGGGGCCTAGCACAGATACGCAGTATTTT. Amino acid sequence: CSAKPPLRGPSTDTQYF.

There are many counts of this clonotype. The chain links TRBV14 to TRBJ2-3; D is uncertain. The CDR3 runs 17 residues. V lost 3 bases to trimming and J lost 2 bases, with 18 bases between them. Germline lookup yields CDR1 SGHDN and CDR2 FVKESK. The CDR3 region has the DNA TGTGCCAGCAGCCAGGCAACCCAGGTGTTCCCCACAGATACGCAGTATTTT. Protein product: CASSQATQVFPTDTQYF.

This clonotype came up a few times. This chain connects TRBV7-2 to TRBJ1-1; D perhaps matches TRBD1 (6 bases). The CDR3 has 13 amino acids. Looked up from germline, CDR1 is SGHTA and CDR2 is FQGNSA. Trimming shortened V by 5 bases and J by 4 bases, and 11 bases separated the two germline ends. As DNA, the CDR3 is TGTGCCAGCAGCCTTCAGGGGCCCACTGAAGCTTTCTTT. This encodes CASSLQGPTEAFF.

This clonotype was seen ten or more times. In DNA, the CDR3 is TGCAGTGCTCCCCCCACACCGGGACAGGGGTCCGGGGAGCTGTTTTTT. Amino acids: CSAPPTPGQGSGELFF. The V gene is TRBV20-1, the J gene TRBJ2-2; 10 bases fit TRBD1. This CDR3 has 16 amino acids. Per the germline V gene, CDR1 is DFQATT and CDR2 is SNEGSKA (reference sequence). The ends lost 5 bases at V and 6 bases at J; junction bases unmatched: 12.

In this sample, this clonotype turned up many times. At one of its ends the junction is not consistent with the germline gene, which may arise from a read error. V and J are TRBV7-7 and TRBJ2-5; D remains ambiguous. The CDR3 covers 14 residues. The germline V gene encodes CDR1 SSHAT and CDR2 FNYEAQ (reference sequence). The CDR3 reads CASSALDHEETQYF. Here the CDR3 DNA reads TGTGCTAGCAGCGCTTTGGACCACGAAGAGACCCAGTACTTC.

V is TRBV18 and J is TRBJ2-7, with 7 positions matching TRBD1. Germline V gene lookup returns CDR1 KGHSH and CDR2 LQKENI. The CDR3 is 16 residues long. Unmatched junction bases numbered 10, after V lost 2 bases and J lost 3 bases. For the CDR3, the DNA is TGTGCCAGCTCACCAAAAAATCCGGGACAGAACTACGAGCAGTACTTC. It codes for CASSPKNPGQNYEQYF.

This clonotype appeared many times. The chain combines TRBV5-1 with TRBJ1-4; tentatively, D is TRBD1 (6 bases). Between the trimmed V and J ends, which lost 4 bases and 3 bases, there was a span of 13 bases. The CDR3 runs 15 residues. Germline CDR1 and CDR2: SGHRS and YFSETQ. CDR3 DNA: TGCGCCAGCAGCCCGGGGGCAGGACCTAATGAAAAACTGTTTTTT. It is translated as CASSPGAGPNEKLFF.

The chain joins TRBV27 to TRBJ1-1, with D hard to call. V lost 1 base to trimming and J lost 4 bases, with 16 bases between them. CDR1 is MNHEY, CDR2 SMNVEV, per germline (reference sequence). This CDR3 is 16 amino acids long. The CDR3 region is CASSLWASRGVTEAFF. CDR3 sequence (DNA): TGTGCCAGCAGTTTATGGGCCAGCCGCGGGGTCACTGAAGCTTTCTTT.

The V gene is TRBV27, the J gene TRBJ2-6; D not certain. This CDR3 has 14 amino acids. Germline V CDR1 and CDR2: MNHEY, SMNVEV (reference sequence). V gave up 2 bases and J gave up 0 bases, with 2 bases separating them. The CDR3 nucleotides are TGTGCCAGCAGTTTAGGCTCTGGGGCCAACGTCCTGACTTTC. Protein sequence: CASSLGSGANVLTF.

This clonotype came up many times. This chain links TRBV5-1 with TRBJ1-5; D unclear. V lost 3 bases to trimming and J lost 1 base, with 8 bases between them. The CDR3 has 14 residues. Germline lookup yields CDR1 SGHRS and CDR2 YFSETQ. The DNA for the CDR3 is TGCGCCAGCAGCTGGGGATCGAGCAATCAGCCCCAGCATTTT. As protein: CASSWGSSNQPQHF. Complete variable domain (other parts from reference TRBV5-1 and TRBJ1-5): KAGVTQTPRYLIKTRGQQVTLSCSPISGHRSVSWYQQTPGQGLQFLFEYFSETQRNKGNFPGRFSGRQFSNSRSEMNVSTLELGDSALYLCASSWGSSNQPQHFGDGTRLSIL.